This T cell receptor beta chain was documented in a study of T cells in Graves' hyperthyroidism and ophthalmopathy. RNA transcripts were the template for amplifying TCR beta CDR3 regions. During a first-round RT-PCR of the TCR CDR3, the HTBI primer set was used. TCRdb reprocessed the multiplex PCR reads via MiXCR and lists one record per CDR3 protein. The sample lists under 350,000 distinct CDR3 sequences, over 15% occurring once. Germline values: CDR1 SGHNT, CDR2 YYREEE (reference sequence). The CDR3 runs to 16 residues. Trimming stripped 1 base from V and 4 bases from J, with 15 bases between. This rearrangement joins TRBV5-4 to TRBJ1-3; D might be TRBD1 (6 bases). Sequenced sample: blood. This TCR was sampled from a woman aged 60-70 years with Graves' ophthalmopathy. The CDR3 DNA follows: TGTGCCAGCAGCTTGTTATCGGGGGGCGCGGGAAACACCATATATTTT. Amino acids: CASSLLSGGAGNTIYF.